This T cell receptor (beta chain) originates from a study of blood T cell repertoires in COVID-19. Study in general: The samples span acute and convalescent COVID-19 from the United States, Italy and Spain. Sample material is recorded as cDNA or gDNA derived from T cells, B-cell-depleted T cells, or PBMCs.

This clone was recorded only once. As originally analysed: Cell counts per sample came from amplifying reference gene primers. Measured with immunoSEQ multiplex PCR; TCRdb has only the in-frame clones, and not every one. The V and J calls and clone size are taken from that table; D and trimming were inferred from the DNA. The sample lists 240,000 or so clones, nearly 90% occurring once. The sequencing sample was made of peripheral blood. The receptor's source is a woman younger than 45 with acute or convalescent COVID-19.

In DNA, the CDR3 is TGTGCCAGCAGTTACAGGACCCTAGCCAAAAACATTCAGTACTTC. Encoded protein: CASSYRTLAKNIQYF. The chain couples TRBV28 to TRBJ2-4; D is possibly TRBD1 (5 bases). CDR3 size: 15 residues. Germline V gene data show CDR1 as MDHEN and CDR2 as SYDVKM. V dropped 4 bases and J dropped 0 bases, with 10 bases sitting between them.